This T cell receptor (beta chain) was documented in a study of glioma-infiltrating T cells after dendritic cell vaccination. The study, taken as a whole, reports: TCR clonality showed no direct relationship with survival.

This clone has a single count. The antigen remains undetermined. Repertoires were generated with immunoSEQ multiplex PCR, while TCRdb's copy carries only in-frame clones and drops some. The profile shows about 94,000 clones, 80% of them singletons. Germline V gene data show CDR1 as SQVTM and CDR2 as ANQGSEA. The germline V and J ends were trimmed by 4 bases and 7 bases, with 13 bases remaining between them. CDR3 length: 13 residues. The time point here: after dendritic cell vaccination, including at tumor progression/relapse. Isocitrate dehydrogenase mutation was absent in all glioblastoma patients. Sequencing used blood, obtained after dendritic cell vaccination. The TCR originated in a human donor with glioblastoma. V and J are TRBV29-1 and TRBJ1-4, with D tentatively TRBD1 (5 bases). CDR3 sequence: CSVGRGLGEKLFF. The CDR3 DNA sequence: TGCAGCGTTGGTAGGGGATTGGGTGAAAAACTGTTTTTT.